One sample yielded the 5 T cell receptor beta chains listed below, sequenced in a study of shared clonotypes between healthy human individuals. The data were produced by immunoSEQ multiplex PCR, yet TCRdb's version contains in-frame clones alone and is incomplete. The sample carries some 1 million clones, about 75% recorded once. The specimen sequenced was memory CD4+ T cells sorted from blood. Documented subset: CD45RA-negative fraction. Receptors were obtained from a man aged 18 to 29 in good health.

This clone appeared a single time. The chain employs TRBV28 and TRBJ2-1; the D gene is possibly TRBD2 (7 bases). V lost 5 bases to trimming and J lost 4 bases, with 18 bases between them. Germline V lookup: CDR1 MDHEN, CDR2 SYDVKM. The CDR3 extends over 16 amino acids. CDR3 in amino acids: CASSPQGGAQYNEQFF. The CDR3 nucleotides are TGTGCCAGCAGTCCCCAAGGGGGGGCGCAATACAATGAGCAGTTCTTC.

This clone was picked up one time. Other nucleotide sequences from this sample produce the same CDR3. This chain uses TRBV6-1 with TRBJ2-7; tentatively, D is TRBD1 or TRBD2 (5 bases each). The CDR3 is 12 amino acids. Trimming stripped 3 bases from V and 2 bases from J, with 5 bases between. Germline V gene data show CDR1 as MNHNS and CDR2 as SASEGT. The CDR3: CASSEGAYEQYF. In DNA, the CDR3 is TGTGCCAGCAGTGAGGGGGCCTACGAGCAGTACTTC.

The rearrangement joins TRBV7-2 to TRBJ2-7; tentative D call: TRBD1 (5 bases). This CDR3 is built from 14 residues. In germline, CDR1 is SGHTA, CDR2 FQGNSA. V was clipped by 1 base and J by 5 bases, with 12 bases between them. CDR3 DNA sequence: TGTGCCAGCAGCTTAGTTCTAGGGGCCCACGAGCAGTACTTC. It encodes CASSLVLGAHEQYF.

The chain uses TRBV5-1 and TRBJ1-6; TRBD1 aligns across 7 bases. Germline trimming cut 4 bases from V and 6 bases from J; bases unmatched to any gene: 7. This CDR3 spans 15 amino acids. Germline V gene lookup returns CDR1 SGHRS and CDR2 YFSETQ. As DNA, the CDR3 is TGCGCCAGCAGCGAACAGGGGATAGGTAATTCACCCCTCCACTTT. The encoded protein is CASSEQGIGNSPLHF. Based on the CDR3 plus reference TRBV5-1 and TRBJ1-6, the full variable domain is KAGVTQTPRYLIKTRGQQVTLSCSPISGHRSVSWYQQTPGQGLQFLFEYFSETQRNKGNFPGRFSGRQFSNSRSEMNVSTLELGDSALYLCASSEQGIGNSPLHFGNGTRLTVT.

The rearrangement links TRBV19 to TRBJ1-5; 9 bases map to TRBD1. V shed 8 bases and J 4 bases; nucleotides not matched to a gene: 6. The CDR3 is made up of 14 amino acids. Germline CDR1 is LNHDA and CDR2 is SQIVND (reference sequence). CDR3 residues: CASRPGQGNQPQHF. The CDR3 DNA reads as TGTGCCAGTCGTCCTGGACAGGGGAATCAGCCCCAGCATTTT.